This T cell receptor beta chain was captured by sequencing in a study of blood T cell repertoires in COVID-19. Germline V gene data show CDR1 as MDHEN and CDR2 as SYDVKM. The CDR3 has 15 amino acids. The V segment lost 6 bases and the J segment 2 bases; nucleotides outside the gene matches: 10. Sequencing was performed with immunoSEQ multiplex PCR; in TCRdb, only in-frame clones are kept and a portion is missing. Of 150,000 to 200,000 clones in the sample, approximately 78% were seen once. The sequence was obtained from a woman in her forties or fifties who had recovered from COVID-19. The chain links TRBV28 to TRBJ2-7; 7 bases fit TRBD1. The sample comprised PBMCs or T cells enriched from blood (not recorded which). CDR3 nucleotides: TGTGCCAGCAGCCCCGGGACAGTGTCGACCTACGAGCAGTACTTC. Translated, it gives CASSPGTVSTYEQYF.